The source of this TCR beta chain is a study of metastatic and nonmetastatic thyroid tumors. The overall study: Thyroid patients, malignant and benign, had repertoires compared across blood and tumor or nodule tissue.

Every patient was untreated before thyroid surgery. The CDR3 covers 14 residues. CDR1 and CDR2 (germline): MNHNS, SASEGT. Study processing details: The authors used CDR3 differences across clinicopathological groups to build a distant-metastasis classifier for papillary thyroid cancer. TCRdb called clones again from the PCR reads with MiXCR. V and J calls and clone size were set by TCRdb, not the authors. The table shows 15,000 to 20,000 clones, with roughly 22% occurring only once. This clone has only a few counts. Its target is unknown. Mismatch with germline at one junction end may stem from a read error. Other DNA sequences in the sample encode the same CDR3. Findings and limits, study-wide: Reports indicated that malignant thyroid tumors showed significantly higher TCR beta diversity than benign nodules did, in blood and tumor.

This chain connects TRBV6-1 to TRBJ1-1; perhaps TRBD1 as D (6 bases). Sequenced material: adjacent normal tissue. The clonotype originates from a female donor with papillary thyroid cancer or a benign thyroid nodule (not recorded which). Some clones in this sample may be carry-over from other donors' samples. The CDR3 loop is CARPLKQGHTEAFF. In DNA form, the CDR3 reads TGTGCCAGGCCTCTAAAACAGGGACACACTGAAGCTTTCTTC.